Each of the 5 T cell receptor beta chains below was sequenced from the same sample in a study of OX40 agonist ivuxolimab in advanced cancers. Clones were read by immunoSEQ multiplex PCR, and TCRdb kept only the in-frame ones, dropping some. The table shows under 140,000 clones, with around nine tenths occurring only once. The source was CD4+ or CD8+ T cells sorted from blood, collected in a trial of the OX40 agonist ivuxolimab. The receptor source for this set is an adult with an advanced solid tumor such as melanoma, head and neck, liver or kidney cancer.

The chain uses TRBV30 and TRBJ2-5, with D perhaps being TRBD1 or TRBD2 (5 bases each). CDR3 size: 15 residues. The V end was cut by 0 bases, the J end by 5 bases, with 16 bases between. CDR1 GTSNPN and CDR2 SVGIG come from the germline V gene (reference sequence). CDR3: CAWSVGTVPQETQYF. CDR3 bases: TGTGCCTGGAGTGTGGGGACCGTGCCACAGGAGACCCAGTACTTC. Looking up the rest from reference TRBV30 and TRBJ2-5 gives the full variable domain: SQTIHQWPATLVQPVGSPLSLECTVEGTSNPNLYWYRQAAGRGLQLLFYSVGIGQISSEVPQNLSASRPQDRQFILSSKKLLLSDSGFYLCAWSVGTVPQETQYFGPGTRLLVL.

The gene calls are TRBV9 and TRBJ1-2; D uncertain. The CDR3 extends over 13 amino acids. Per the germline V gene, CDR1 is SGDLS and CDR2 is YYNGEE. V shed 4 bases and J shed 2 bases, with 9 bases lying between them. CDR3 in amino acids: CASSPDANYGYTF. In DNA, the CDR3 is TGTGCCAGCAGCCCTGACGCGAACTATGGCTACACCTTC.

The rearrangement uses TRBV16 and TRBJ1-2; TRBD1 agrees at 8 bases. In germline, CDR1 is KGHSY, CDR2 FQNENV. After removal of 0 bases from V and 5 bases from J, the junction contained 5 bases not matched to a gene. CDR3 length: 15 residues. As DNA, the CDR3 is TGTGCCAGCAGCCAATCAGGACAGGGAGGGTATGGCTACACCTTC. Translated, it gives CASSQSGQGGYGYTF.

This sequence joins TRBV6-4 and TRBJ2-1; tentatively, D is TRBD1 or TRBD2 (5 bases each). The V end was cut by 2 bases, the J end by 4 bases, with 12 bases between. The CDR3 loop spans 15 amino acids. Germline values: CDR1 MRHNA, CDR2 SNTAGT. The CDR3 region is CASSDGAAEYNEQFF. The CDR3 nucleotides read TGTGCCAGCAGTGACGGGGCAGCGGAATACAATGAGCAGTTCTTC.

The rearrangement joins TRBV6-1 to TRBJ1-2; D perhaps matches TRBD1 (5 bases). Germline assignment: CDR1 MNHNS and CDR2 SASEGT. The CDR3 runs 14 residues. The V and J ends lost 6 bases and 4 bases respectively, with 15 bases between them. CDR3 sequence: CASRQGQSFYGYTF. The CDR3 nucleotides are TGTGCCAGCAGGCAGGGTCAGTCCTTCTATGGCTACACCTTC.